The present T cell receptor beta chain was sequenced within a study of OX40 agonist ivuxolimab in advanced cancers. Study-level background: Every patient in dose escalation had hepatocellular carcinoma, melanoma, renal cell or head and neck cancer. Study-wide findings and caveats: At doses 0.1 to 3.0 mg/kg, CD4+ and CD8+ clones expanded.

As to this clone: As yet, its antigen is unknown.

The CDR3 is 15 residues long. V lost 7 bases to trimming and J lost 0 bases, with 13 bases between them. Per germline, CDR1 MNHGY and CDR2 SVAAGI. Some clones are missing from TCRdb's copy, which holds only in-frame ones; the method was immunoSEQ multiplex PCR. The sample includes about 21,000 clones, about four fifths of them seen just once. Sequencing was performed on CD4+ or CD8+ T cells sorted from blood, taken in a trial of the OX40 agonist ivuxolimab. The receptor comes from an adult with an advanced solid tumor such as melanoma, head and neck, liver or kidney cancer. The J gene is TRBJ1-3, the V gene TRBV6-9; no definite D call. The CDR3 nucleotides read TGTGCCAGCACGGAAGATCGGAACTCTGGAAACACCATATATTTT. Its protein product is CASTEDRNSGNTIYF.